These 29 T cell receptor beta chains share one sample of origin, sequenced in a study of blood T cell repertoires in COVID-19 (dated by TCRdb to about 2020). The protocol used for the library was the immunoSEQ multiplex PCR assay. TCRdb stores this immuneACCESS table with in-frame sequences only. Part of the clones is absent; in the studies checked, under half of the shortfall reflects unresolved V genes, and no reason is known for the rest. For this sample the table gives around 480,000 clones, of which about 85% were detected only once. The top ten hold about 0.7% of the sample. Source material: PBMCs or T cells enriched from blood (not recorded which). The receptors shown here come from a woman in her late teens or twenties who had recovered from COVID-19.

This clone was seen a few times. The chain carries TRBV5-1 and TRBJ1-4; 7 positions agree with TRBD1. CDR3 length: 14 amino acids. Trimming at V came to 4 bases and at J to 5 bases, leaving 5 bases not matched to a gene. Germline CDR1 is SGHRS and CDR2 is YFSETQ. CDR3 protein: CASSPGTENEKLFF. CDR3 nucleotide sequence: TGCGCCAGCAGCCCCGGGACAGAGAATGAAAAACTGTTTTTT.

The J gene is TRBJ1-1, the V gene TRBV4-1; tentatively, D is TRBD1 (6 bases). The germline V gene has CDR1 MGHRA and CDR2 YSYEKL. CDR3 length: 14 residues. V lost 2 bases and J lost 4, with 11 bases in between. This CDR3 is CASSQQGRGTEAFF. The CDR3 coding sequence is TGCGCCAGCAGCCAACAGGGGAGGGGCACTGAAGCTTTCTTT.

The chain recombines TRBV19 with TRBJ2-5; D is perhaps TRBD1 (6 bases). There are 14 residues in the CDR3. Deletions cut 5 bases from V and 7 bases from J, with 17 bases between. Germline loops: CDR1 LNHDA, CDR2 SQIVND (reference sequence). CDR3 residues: CASSPPGTLGTQYF. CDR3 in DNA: TGTGCCAGTAGTCCACCCGGGACACTAGGGACCCAGTACTTC.

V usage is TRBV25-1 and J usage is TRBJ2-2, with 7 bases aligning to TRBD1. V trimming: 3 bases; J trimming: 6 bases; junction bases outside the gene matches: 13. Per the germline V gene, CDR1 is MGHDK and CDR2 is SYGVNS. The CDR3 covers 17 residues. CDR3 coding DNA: TGTGCCAGCAGTGAGATCGTGGCAGGGGGTGGTCCCGGGGAGCTGTTTTTT. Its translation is CASSEIVAGGGPGELFF.

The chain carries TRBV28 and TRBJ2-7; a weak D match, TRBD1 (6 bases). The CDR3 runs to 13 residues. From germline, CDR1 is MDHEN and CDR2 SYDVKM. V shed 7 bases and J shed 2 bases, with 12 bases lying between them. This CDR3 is CASIRQAPYEQYF. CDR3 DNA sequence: TGTGCCAGCATCCGACAGGCGCCCTACGAGCAGTACTTC.

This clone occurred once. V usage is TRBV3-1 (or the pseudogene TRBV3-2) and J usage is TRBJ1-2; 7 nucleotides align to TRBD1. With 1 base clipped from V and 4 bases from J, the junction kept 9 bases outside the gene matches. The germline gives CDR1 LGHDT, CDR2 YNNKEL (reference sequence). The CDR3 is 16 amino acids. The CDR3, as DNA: TGTGCCAGCAGCCAAGGGGGATACAGGGGCGCCTATGGCTACACCTTC. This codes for CASSQGGYRGAYGYTF.

CDR3 nucleotides: TGCGCCAGCAGCCAAATTCGGGGTAGGGTCTCTTACGAGCAGTACTTC. It specifies CASSQIRGRVSYEQYF. The gene calls are TRBV4-1 and TRBJ2-7; a weak D match, TRBD2 (5 bases). This CDR3 spans 16 amino acids. Trimming left V 2 bases short and J 4 bases short, with 18 bases between. CDR1 is MGHRA, CDR2 YSYEKL, per germline.

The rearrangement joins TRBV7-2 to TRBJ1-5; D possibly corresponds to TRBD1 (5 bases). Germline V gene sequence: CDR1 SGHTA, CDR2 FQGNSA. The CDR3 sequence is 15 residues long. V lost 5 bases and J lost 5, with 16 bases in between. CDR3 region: CASSLRTGPYQPQHF. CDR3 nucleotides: TGTGCCAGCAGCCTACGCACAGGTCCCTATCAGCCCCAGCATTTT.

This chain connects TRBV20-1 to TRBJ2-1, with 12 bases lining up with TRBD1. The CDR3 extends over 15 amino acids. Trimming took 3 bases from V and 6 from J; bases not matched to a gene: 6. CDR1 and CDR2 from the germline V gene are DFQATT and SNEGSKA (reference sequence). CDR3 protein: CSASSGQGAGNEQFF. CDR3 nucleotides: TGCAGTGCTAGTTCGGGACAGGGGGCCGGCAATGAGCAGTTCTTC.

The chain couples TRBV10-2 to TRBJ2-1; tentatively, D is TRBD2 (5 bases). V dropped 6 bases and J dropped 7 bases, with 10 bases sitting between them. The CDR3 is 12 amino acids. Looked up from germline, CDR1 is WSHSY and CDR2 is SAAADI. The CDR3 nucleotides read TGCGCCAGCAGGGACTTAGGGAATGAGCAGTTCTTC. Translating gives CASRDLGNEQFF.

CDR3: CASSQTGGLYCTF. CDR3 sequence (DNA): TGTGCCAGCAGTCAGACAGGGGGACTTTATTGCACCTTC. The V gene is TRBV12-3 or TRBV12-4, the J gene TRBJ1-2, with 9 bases aligning to TRBD1. This CDR3 has 13 residues. Trimming took 5 bases from V and 13 from J; bases not matched to a gene: 11.

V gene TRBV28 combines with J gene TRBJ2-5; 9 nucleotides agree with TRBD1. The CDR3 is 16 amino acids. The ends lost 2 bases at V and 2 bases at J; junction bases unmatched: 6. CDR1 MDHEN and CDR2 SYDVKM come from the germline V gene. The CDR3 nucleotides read TGTGCCAGCAGTTTACCTGGACAGGGGCATCAAGAGACCCAGTACTTC. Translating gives CASSLPGQGHQETQYF.

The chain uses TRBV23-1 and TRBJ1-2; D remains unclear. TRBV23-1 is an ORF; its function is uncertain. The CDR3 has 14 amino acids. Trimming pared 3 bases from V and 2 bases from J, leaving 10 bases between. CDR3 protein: CASSHSGSNYGYTF. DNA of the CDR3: TGCGCCAGCAGTCACTCCGGGTCCAACTATGGCTACACCTTC.

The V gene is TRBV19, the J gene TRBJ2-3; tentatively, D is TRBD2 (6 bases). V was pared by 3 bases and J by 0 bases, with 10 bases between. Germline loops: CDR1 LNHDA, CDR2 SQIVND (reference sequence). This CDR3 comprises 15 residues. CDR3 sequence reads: CASSIGGISTDTQYF. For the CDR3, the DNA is TGTGCCAGTAGTATCGGCGGGATTAGCACAGATACGCAGTATTTT. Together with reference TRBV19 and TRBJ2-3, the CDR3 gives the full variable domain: DGGITQSPKYLFRKEGQNVTLSCEQNLNHDAMYWYRQDPGQGLRLIYYSQIVNDFQKGDIAEGYSVSREKKESFPLTVTSAQKNPTAFYLCASSIGGISTDTQYFGPGTRLTVL.

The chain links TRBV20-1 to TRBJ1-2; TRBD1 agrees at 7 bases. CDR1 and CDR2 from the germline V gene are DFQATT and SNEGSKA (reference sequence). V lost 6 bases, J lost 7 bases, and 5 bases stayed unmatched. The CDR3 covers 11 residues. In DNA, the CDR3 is TGCAGTGCGGTCGACAGGGTTGGCTACACCTTC. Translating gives CSAVDRVGYTF.

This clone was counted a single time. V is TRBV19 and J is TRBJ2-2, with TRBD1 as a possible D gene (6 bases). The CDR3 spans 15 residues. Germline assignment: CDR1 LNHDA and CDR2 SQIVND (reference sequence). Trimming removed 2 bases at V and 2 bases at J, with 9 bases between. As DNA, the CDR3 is TGTGCCAGTAGTATAACTGGGGGCAACACCGGGGAGCTGTTTTTT. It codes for CASSITGGNTGELFF.

CDR3 nucleotides: TGTGCCAGCAGCGTGGGACTAGCGGGGGGGCCGGGAGATACGCAGTATTTT. It specifies CASSVGLAGGPGDTQYF. The rearrangement uses TRBV9 and TRBJ2-3, with 16 bases identical to TRBD2. The germline gives CDR1 SGDLS, CDR2 YYNGEE. With V trimmed by 2 bases and J by 5 bases, 5 bases remained unmatched. The CDR3 contains 17 residues.

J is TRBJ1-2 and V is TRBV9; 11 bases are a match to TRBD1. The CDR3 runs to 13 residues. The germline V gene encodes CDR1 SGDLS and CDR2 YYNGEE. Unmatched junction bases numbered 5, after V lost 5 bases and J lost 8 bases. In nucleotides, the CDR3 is TGTGCCAGCAGGGACAGGGGGCGAGGAGGCTACACCTTC. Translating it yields CASRDRGRGGYTF.

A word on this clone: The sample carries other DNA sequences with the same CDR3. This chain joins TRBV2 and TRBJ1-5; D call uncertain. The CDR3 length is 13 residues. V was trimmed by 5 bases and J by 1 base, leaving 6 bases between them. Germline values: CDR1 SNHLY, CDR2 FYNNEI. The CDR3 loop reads CASSTESNQPQHF. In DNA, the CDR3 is TGTGCCAGCAGTACGGAGAGCAATCAGCCCCAGCATTTT.

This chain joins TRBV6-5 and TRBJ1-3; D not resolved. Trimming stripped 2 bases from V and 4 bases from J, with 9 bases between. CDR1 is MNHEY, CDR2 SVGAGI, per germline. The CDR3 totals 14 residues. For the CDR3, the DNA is TGTGCCAGCAGTTACAAGCCGGGGGGAAACACCATATATTTT. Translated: CASSYKPGGNTIYF.

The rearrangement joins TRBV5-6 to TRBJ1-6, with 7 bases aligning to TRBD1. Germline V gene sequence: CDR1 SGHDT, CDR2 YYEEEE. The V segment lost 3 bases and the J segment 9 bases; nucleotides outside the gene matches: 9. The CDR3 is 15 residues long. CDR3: CASSYRDSLGSPLHF. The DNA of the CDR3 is TGTGCCAGCAGCTACCGGGACAGCCTCGGTTCACCCCTCCACTTT.

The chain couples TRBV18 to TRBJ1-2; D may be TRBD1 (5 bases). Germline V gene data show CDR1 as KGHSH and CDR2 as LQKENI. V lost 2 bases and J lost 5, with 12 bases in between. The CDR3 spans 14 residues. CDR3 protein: CASSPAAGGYGYTF. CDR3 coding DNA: TGTGCCAGCTCACCAGCTGCCGGGGGATATGGCTACACCTTC.

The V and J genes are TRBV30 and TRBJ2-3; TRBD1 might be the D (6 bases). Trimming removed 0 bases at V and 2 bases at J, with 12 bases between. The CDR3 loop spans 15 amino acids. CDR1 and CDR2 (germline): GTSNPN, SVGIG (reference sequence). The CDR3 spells CAWSVPRGDTDTQYF. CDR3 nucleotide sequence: TGTGCCTGGAGTGTACCCAGGGGAGACACAGATACGCAGTATTTT.

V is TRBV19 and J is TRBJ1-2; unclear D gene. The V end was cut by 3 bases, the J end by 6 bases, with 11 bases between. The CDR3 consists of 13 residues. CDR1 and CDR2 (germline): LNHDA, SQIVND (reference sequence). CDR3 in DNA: TGTGCCAGTAGTATGAACGGGAGGGATGGCTACACCTTC. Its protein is CASSMNGRDGYTF.

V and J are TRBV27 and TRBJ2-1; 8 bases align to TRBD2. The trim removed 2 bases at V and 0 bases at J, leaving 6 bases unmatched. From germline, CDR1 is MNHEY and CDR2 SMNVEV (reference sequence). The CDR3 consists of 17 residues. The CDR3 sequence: CASSLKASGLSYNEQFF. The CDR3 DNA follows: TGTGCCAGCAGTTTAAAAGCTAGCGGGCTCTCCTACAATGAGCAGTTCTTC.

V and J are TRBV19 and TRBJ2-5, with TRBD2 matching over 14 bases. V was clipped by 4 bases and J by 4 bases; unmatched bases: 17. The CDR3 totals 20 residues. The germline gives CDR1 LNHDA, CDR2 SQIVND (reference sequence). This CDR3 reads CASSNRRLAGGRLPLETQYF. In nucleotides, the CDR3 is TGTGCCAGTAGTAACCGCAGACTAGCGGGGGGGAGATTACCGCTAGAGACCCAGTACTTC.

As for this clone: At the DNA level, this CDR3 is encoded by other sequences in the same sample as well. The CDR3 DNA follows: TGTGCCAGCAGCTTAGGGGGAACAACTAATGAAAAACTGTTTTTT. It specifies CASSLGGTTNEKLFF. The chain links TRBV5-4 to TRBJ1-4; possibly TRBD1 for D (6 bases). The CDR3 contains 15 residues. V lost 2 bases to trimming and J lost 0 bases, with 8 bases between them. CDR1 SGHNT and CDR2 YYREEE come from the germline V gene (reference sequence).

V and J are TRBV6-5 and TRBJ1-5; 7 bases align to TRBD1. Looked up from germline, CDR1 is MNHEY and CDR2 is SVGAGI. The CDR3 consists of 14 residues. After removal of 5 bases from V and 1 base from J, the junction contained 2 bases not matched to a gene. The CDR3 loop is CASSPTGSNQPQHF. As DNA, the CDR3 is TGTGCCAGCAGTCCGACAGGGAGCAATCAGCCCCAGCATTTT.

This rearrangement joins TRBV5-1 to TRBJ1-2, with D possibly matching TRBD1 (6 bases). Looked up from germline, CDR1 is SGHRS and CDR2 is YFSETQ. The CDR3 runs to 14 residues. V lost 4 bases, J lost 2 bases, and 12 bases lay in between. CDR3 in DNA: TGCGCCAGCAGCCCCGGAGGACAGAACTATGGCTACACCTTC. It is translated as CASSPGGQNYGYTF.